Shown below are 13 T cell receptor beta chains from a single sample sequenced in a study of cytomegalovirus exposure and HLA in healthy donors. PCR involved 60 Vbeta and 13 Jbeta primers. TCRdb's copy holds only in-frame clones and misses some; the assay was immunoSEQ multiplex PCR. The sample records more than 95,000 clones, roughly 13% being singletons. Material: PBMCs. These receptors were obtained from a man between 35 and 55 years old in good health and CMV-seropositive.

This chain's CDR3 is CASSFEGVSTDTQYF. CDR3 bases: TGCGCCAGCAGCTTTGAGGGAGTCAGCACAGATACGCAGTATTTT. The chain couples TRBV5-1 to TRBJ2-3; a possible D gene is TRBD2 (5 bases). Trimming took off 2 bases at V and 0 bases at J, with 10 bases between the two ends. Germline V gene lookup returns CDR1 SGHRS and CDR2 YFSETQ. The CDR3 totals 15 residues.

This clone has just a few counts. V and J are TRBV7-9 and TRBJ2-7; 10 bases align to TRBD2. Per the germline V gene, CDR1 is SEHNR and CDR2 is FQNEAQ (reference sequence). The V segment lost 2 bases and the J segment 1 base; nucleotides outside the gene matches: 5. The CDR3 sequence is 16 residues long. CDR3 nucleotide sequence: TGTGCCAGCAGCTTAAGGGGGACTAGCGTGTCCTACGAGCAGTACTTC. Translation gives CASSLRGTSVSYEQYF. The full variable domain, in which reference TRBV7-9 and TRBJ2-7 provide the parts outside the CDR3, is DTGVSQNPRHKITKRGQNVTFRCDPISEHNRLYWYRQTLGQGPEFLTYFQNEAQLEKSRLLSDRFSAERPKGSFSTLEIQRTEQGDSAMYLCASSLRGTSVSYEQYFGPGTRLTVT.

This clone turned up a few times. The chain uses TRBV29-1 and TRBJ2-3; TRBD2 matches 11 bases. CDR1 is SQVTM and CDR2 is ANQGSEA in the germline V gene. The J segment lost 1 base and the V segment lost 7 bases, leaving 4 bases of the junction unmatched. This CDR3 has 14 residues. The CDR3 loop is CSAETSGGTDTQYF. Written as DNA, the CDR3 is TGCAGCGCTGAGACTAGCGGGGGCACAGATACGCAGTATTTT.

This clone has only a few counts. The chain carries TRBV6-1 and TRBJ1-5, with TRBD1 matching 9 bases. CDR3 length equals 14 residues. V was pared by 5 bases and J by 4 bases, with 3 bases of the junction left unmatched. Looked up from germline, CDR1 is MNHNS and CDR2 is SASEGT. The CDR3 region is CASSLQGANQPQHF. The DNA of the CDR3 is TGTGCCAGCAGTTTACAGGGGGCGAATCAGCCCCAGCATTTT.

This clone occurred a few times. The chain uses TRBV11-2 and TRBJ1-1; D gene unclear. Per the germline V gene, CDR1 is SGHAT and CDR2 is FQNNGV. Deletions cut 3 bases from V and 1 base from J, with 6 bases between. This CDR3 spans 13 amino acids. The CDR3 loop reads CASSFGPNTEAFF. As DNA, the CDR3 is TGTGCCAGCAGCTTTGGCCCGAACACTGAAGCTTTCTTT.

A few counts support this clone. The gene calls are TRBV28 and TRBJ1-3; D possibly corresponds to TRBD1 (5 bases). The germline CDR1 and CDR2 sequences are MDHEN and SYDVKM. V was shortened by 6 bases and J by 1 base, with 10 bases between the two germline ends. The CDR3 extends over 14 amino acids. CDR3 DNA sequence: TGTGCCAGCAGGAATAGGGGTTCTGGAAACACCATATATTTT. This encodes CASRNRGSGNTIYF. The variable domain in full, completed from reference TRBV28 and TRBJ1-3, reads DVKVTQSSRYLVKRTGEKVFLECVQDMDHENMFWYRQDPGLGLRLIYFSYDVKMKEKGDIPEGYSVSREKKERFSLILESASTNQTSMYLCASRNRGSGNTIYFGEGSWLTVV.

This clone has a handful of counts. The chain recombines TRBV6-4 with TRBJ2-5, with 13 positions matching TRBD2. CDR1 MRHNA and CDR2 SNTAGT come from the germline V gene. CDR3 size: 15 residues. J gave up 8 bases and V 3 bases, and 6 bases lay outside the gene matches. CDR3 amino acids: CASSDSGLAGDTQYF. The CDR3 DNA sequence: TGTGCCAGCAGTGATTCTGGACTAGCGGGAGATACCCAGTACTTC.

The V and J genes are TRBV5-1 and TRBJ2-1; possibly TRBD1 for D (5 bases). The length of the CDR3 is 15 residues. The germline CDR1 and CDR2 sequences are SGHRS and YFSETQ. V was clipped by 0 bases and J by 4 bases, with 11 bases between them. The CDR3, as DNA: TGCGCCAGCAGCTTGGTGCCGGACACATACAATGAGCAGTTCTTC. Encoded protein: CASSLVPDTYNEQFF.

This clone showed up just a few times. The rearrangement uses TRBV7-2 and TRBJ1-1; 7 nucleotides match TRBD1. The length of the CDR3 is 13 residues. V was clipped by 4 bases and J by 7 bases; unmatched bases: 6. Germline V CDR1 and CDR2: SGHTA, FQGNSA. The CDR3 region is CASSSGGQGEAFF. The CDR3 DNA follows: TGTGCCAGCAGCTCAGGGGGACAAGGTGAAGCTTTCTTT.

This clone has a handful of counts. This chain uses TRBV4-1 with TRBJ2-2, with TRBD1 matching 9 bases. Unmatched junction bases numbered 6, after V lost 4 bases and J lost 6 bases. CDR3 size: 15 residues. CDR1 and CDR2 (germline): MGHRA, YSYEKL. The CDR3 nucleotides are TGCGCCAGCAGCCTTGGGACAGGGTGGGCCGGGGAGCTGTTTTTT. This sequence encodes CASSLGTGWAGELFF.

This clone has ten or more counts. This rearrangement joins TRBV6-5 to TRBJ1-3; unclear D gene. V gave up 5 bases and J gave up 0 bases, with 11 bases separating them. CDR1 is MNHEY, CDR2 SVGAGI, per germline. The CDR3 covers 15 residues. This CDR3 reads CASSGPGYSGNTIYF. Written as DNA, the CDR3 is TGTGCCAGCAGTGGTCCGGGGTACTCTGGAAACACCATATATTTT.

This clone was picked up a small number of times. The chain combines TRBV29-1 with TRBJ2-5; 8 nucleotides line up with TRBD1. The better agreement between TRBJ2-7 and the DNA end casts doubt on the J call. The CDR3 is made up of 13 amino acids. Germline V gene data show CDR1 as SQVTM and CDR2 as ANQGSEA. The CDR3 sequence: CSVRTGKTLEQYF. For the CDR3, the DNA is TGCAGCGTTCGGACAGGGAAGACCCTCGAGCAGTACTTC.

The chain joins TRBV4-3 to TRBJ2-7; 12 nucleotides align to TRBD2. This CDR3 spans 16 amino acids. CDR1 is LGHNA, CDR2 YSLEER, per germline. V lost 0 bases and J lost 3; bases outside the gene matches: 3. CDR3 nucleotide sequence: TGCGCCAGCAGCCAAGATTCGACTAGCGGGGGCTACGAGCAGTACTTC. It yields the protein CASSQDSTSGGYEQYF.